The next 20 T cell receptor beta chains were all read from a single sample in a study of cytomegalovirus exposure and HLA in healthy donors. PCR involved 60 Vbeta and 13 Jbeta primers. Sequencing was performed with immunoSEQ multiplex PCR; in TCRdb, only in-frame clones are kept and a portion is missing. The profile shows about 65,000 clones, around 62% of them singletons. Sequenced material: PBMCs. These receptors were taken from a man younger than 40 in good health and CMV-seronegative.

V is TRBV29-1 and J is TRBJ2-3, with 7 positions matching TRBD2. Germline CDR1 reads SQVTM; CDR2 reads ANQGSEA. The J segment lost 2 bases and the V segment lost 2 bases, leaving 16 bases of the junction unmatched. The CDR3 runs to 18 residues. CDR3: CSVERFGGSFADTDTQYF. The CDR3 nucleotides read TGCAGCGTTGAAAGGTTCGGGGGGTCCTTCGCAGACACAGATACGCAGTATTTT.

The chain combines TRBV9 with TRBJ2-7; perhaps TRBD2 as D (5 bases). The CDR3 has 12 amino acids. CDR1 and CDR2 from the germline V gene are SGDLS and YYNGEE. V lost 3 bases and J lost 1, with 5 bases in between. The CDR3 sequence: CASSGTSYEQYF. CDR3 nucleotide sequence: TGTGCCAGCAGCGGGACTTCCTACGAGCAGTACTTC.

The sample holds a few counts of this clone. CDR3 sequence reads: CAWMRGRETQYF. The CDR3 region has the DNA TGTGCCTGGATGAGGGGGCGGGAGACCCAGTACTTC. The chain joins TRBV30 to TRBJ2-5; 7 nucleotides line up with TRBD1. After removal of 4 bases from V and 5 bases from J, the junction contained 4 bases not matched to a gene. The CDR3 totals 12 residues. Looked up from germline, CDR1 is GTSNPN and CDR2 is SVGIG (reference sequence).

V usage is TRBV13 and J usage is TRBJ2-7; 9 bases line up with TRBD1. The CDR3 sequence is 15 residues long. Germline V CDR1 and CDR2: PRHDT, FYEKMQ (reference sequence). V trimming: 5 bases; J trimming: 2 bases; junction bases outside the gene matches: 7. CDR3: CASSPIGQGTYEQYF. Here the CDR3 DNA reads TGTGCCAGCAGCCCCATCGGACAGGGGACCTACGAGCAGTACTTC.

The chain's CDR3 is CASGQGRNIRGTEAFF. The DNA of the CDR3 is TGTGCCAGCGGACAGGGGAGAAATATAAGGGGCACTGAAGCTTTCTTT. The rearrangement uses TRBV2 and TRBJ1-1; 9 bases align to TRBD1. Trimming at V came to 8 bases and at J to 4 bases, leaving 14 bases not matched to a gene. Germline V gene data show CDR1 as SNHLY and CDR2 as FYNNEI. The CDR3 is 16 amino acids.

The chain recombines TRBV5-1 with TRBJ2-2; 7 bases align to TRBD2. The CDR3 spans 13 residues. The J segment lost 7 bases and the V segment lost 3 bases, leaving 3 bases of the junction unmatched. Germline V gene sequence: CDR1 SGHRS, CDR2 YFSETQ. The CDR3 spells CASSSGLVGELFF. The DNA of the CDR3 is TGCGCCAGCAGCTCTGGACTAGTCGGGGAGCTGTTTTTT.

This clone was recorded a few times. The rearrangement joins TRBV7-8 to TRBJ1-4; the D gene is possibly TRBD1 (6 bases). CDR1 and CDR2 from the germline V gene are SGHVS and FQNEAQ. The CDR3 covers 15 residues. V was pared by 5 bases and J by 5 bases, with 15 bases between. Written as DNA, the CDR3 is TGTGCCAGCAGCCTTCGAACAGGGACCAATGAAAAACTGTTTTTT. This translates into CASSLRTGTNEKLFF.

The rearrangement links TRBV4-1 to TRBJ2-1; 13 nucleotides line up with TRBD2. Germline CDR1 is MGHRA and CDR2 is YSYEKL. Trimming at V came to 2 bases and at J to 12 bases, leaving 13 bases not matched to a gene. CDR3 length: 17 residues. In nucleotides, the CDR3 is TGCGCCAGCAGCCAACCTACCGGGACTAGCGGGGCCGGAATGCAGTTCTTC. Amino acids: CASSQPTGTSGAGMQFF.

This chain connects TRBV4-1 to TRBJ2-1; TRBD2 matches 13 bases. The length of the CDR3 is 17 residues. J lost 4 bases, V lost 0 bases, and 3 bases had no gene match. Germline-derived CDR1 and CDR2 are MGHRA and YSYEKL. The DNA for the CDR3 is TGCGCCAGCAGCCAAGACCCGACTAGCGGGGGGTACAATGAGCAGTTCTTC. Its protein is CASSQDPTSGGYNEQFF.

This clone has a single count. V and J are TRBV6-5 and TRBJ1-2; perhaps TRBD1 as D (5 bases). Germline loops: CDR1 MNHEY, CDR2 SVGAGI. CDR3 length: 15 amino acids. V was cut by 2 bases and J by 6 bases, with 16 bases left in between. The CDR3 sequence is CASSYSGTSADGYTF. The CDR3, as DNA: TGTGCCAGCAGTTACAGCGGGACCAGTGCTGATGGCTACACCTTC.

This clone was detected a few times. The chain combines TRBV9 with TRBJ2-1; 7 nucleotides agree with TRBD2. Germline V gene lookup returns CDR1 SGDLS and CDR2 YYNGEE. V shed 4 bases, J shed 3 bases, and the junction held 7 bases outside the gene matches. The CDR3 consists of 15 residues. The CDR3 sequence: CASSQTSLGYNEQFF. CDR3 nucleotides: TGTGCCAGCAGCCAGACTAGCCTCGGCTACAATGAGCAGTTCTTC.

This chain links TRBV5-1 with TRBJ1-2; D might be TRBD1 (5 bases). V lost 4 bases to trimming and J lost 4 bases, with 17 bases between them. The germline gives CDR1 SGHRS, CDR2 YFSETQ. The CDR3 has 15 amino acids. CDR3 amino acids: CASSLSAGQAYGYTF. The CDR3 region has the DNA TGCGCCAGCAGCCTGTCAGCAGGGCAGGCCTATGGCTACACCTTC.

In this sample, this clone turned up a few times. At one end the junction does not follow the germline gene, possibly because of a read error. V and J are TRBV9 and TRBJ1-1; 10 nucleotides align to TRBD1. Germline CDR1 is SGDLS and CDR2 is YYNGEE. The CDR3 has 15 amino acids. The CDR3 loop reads CASSARTGGNTKAFF. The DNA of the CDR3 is TGTGCCAGCAGCGCCCGGACAGGGGGGAACACTAAAGCTTTCTTT.

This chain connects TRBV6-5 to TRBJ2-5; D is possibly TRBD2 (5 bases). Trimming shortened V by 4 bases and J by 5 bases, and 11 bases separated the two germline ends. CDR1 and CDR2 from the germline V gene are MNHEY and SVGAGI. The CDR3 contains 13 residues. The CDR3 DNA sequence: TGTGCCAGCAGTTTGCCCCCGGGGGAGACCCAGTACTTC. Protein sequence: CASSLPPGETQYF.

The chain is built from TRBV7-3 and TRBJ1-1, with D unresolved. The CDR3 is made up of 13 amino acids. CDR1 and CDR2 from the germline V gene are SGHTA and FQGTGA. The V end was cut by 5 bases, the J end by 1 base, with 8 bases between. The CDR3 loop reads CASSPHGNTEAFF. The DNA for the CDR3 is TGTGCCAGCAGCCCCCACGGGAACACTGAAGCTTTCTTT. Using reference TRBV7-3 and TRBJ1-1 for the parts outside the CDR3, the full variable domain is GAGVSQTPSNKVTEKGKYVELRCDPISGHTALYWYRQSLGQGPEFLIYFQGTGAADDSGLPNDRFFAVRPEGSVSTLKIQRTERGDSAVYLCASSPHGNTEAFFGQGTRLTVV.

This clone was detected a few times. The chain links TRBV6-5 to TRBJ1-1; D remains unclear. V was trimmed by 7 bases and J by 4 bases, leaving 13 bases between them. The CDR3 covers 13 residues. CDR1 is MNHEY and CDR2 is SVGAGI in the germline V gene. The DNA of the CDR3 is TGTGCCAGCACCTCTACCCTAGGCACTGAAGCTTTCTTT. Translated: CASTSTLGTEAFF.

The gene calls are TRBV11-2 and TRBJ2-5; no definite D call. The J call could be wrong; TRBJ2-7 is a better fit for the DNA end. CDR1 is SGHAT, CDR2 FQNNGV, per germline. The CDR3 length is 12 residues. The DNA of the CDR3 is TGTGCCAGCAGCTTAGGCACCTACGAGCAGTACTTC. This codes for CASSLGTYEQYF.

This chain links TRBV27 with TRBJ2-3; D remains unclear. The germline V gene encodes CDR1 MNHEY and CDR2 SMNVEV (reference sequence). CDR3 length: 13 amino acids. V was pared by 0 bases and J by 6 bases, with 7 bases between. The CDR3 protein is CASSLSSVDTQYF. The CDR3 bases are TGTGCCAGCAGTTTATCGTCTGTGGATACGCAGTATTTT.

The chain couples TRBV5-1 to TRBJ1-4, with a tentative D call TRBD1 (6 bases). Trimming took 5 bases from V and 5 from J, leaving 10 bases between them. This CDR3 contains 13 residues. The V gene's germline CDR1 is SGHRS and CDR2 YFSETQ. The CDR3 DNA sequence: TGCGCCAGCAGGGACAGCGTAAATGAAAAACTGTTTTTT. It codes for CASRDSVNEKLFF.

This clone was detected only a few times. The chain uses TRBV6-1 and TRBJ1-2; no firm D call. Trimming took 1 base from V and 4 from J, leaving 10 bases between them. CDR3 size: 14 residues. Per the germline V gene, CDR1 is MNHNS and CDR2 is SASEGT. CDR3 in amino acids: CASSEDPGGYGYTF. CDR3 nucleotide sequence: TGTGCCAGCAGTGAAGACCCAGGTGGCTATGGCTACACCTTC.